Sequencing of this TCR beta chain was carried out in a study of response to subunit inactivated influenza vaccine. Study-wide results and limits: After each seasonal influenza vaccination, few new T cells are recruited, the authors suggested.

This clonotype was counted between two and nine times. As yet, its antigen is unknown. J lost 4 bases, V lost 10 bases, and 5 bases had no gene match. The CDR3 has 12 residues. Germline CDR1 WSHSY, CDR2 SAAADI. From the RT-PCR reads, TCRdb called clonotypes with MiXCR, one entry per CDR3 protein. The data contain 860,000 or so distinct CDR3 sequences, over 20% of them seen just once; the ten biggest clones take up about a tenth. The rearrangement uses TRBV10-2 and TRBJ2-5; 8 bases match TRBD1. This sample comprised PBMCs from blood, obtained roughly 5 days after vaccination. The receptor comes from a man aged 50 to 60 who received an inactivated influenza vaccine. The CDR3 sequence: CAIGQGLETQYF. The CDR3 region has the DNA TGCGCCATTGGACAGGGACTAGAGACCCAGTACTTC.